Below, 5 T cell receptor beta chains from the same sample are listed, as sequenced in a study of technical replicates of blood from several donors. TCRdb's table, derived via immunoSEQ multiplex PCR, lists solely in-frame clones and lacks some. Of just over 55,000 clones detected, about 93% appear once; the ten largest clones hold 4.2%. Sequencing used PBMCs. The receptors here all came from a human donor in good health. Some clones in this sample may be carry-over from other donors' samples.

The chain joins TRBV4-2 to TRBJ1-1, with unresolved D. CDR3 length equals 14 residues. Germline lookup yields CDR1 LGHNA and CDR2 YNFKEQ. V lost 2 bases and J lost 2, with 9 bases in between. The CDR3 coding sequence is TGTGCCAGCAGCCAACCGGCAGGTAACACTGAAGCTTTCTTT. Translation gives CASSQPAGNTEAFF.

The chain recombines TRBV6-5 with TRBJ2-7, with D maybe TRBD2 (6 bases). This CDR3 contains 13 residues. The V gene's germline CDR1 is MNHEY and CDR2 SVGAGI. The ends were cut back, 3 bases at V and 5 bases at J, with 11 bases in the middle. CDR3 region: CASSYAGGHEQYF. CDR3 nucleotides: TGTGCCAGCAGTTATGCCGGGGGACACGAGCAGTACTTC.

This clone was observed a single time. This chain uses TRBV10-3 with TRBJ2-7; maybe TRBD1 (6 bases). The germline V gene encodes CDR1 ENHRY and CDR2 SYGVKD. CDR3 length equals 14 residues. V was cut by 2 bases and J by 2 bases, with 10 bases left in between. CDR3 sequence reads: CAISEQQGPYEQYF. The CDR3 DNA is TGTGCCATCAGTGAGCAACAGGGCCCCTACGAGCAGTACTTC.

The gene calls are TRBV13 and TRBJ2-3; a weak D match, TRBD2 (6 bases). Trimming cost V 3 bases and J 4 bases, with 14 bases left between them. The CDR3 consists of 15 residues. Germline assignment: CDR1 PRHDT and CDR2 FYEKMQ (reference sequence). The CDR3 nucleotides read TGTGCCAGCAGCTTGTTATCGGGAGTCCCAGATACGCAGTATTTT. This codes for CASSLLSGVPDTQYF.

The chain is built from TRBV7-3 and TRBJ2-7; maybe TRBD2 (6 bases). The germline V gene encodes CDR1 SGHTA and CDR2 FQGTGA. CDR3 length equals 15 residues. Trimming took off 3 bases at V and 2 bases at J, with 14 bases between the two ends. The CDR3 region is CASSFGRGFAYEQYF. Written as DNA, the CDR3 is TGTGCCAGCAGCTTCGGTCGGGGGTTCGCCTACGAGCAGTACTTC.